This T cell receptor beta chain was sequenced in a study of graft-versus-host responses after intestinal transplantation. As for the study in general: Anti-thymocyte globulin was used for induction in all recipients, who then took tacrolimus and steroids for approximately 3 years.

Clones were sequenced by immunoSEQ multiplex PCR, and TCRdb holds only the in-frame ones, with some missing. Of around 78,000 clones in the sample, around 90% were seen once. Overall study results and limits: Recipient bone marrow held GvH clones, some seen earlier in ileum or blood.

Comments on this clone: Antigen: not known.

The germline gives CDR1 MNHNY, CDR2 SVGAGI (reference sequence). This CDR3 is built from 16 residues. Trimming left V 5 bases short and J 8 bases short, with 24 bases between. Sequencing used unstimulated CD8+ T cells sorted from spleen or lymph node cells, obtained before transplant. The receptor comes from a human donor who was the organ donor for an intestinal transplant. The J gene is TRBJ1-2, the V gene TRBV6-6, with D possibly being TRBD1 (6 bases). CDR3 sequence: CASSQRYRTETYGYTF. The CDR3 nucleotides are TGTGCCAGCAGTCAACGCTATCGGACAGAGACATACGGCTACACCTTC.